The 12 T cell receptor beta chains in this list originate from one sample, sequenced in a study of human T cells and chemical hapten exposure. As to time point: pre-sensitization, week 0. Specified treatment: therapeutic diphenylcyclopropenone sensitization with weekly scalp DPC. TCRdb itself ran the RACE reads through MiXCR, one entry per CDR3 protein. The table has about 98,000 distinct CDR3 sequences, roughly 10% seen once; the top ten hold approximately 3.1%. This specimen was whole blood, taken in connection with sensitization to the hapten diphenylcyclopropenone (DPC). The receptor set was obtained from a woman aged 60 to 75 with alopecia areata. Some clones in this sample may be carry-over from other donors' samples.

This clonotype has at least ten counts. The gene calls are TRBV5-1 and TRBJ2-7, with 7 nucleotides matching TRBD1. This CDR3 comprises 14 residues. Germline V gene data show CDR1 as SGHRS and CDR2 as YFSETQ. V trimming: 3 bases; J trimming: 1 base; junction bases outside the gene matches: 4. The CDR3 loop reads CASSWTGQSYEQYF. The CDR3 coding sequence is TGCGCCAGCAGCTGGACGGGACAGTCCTACGAGCAGTACTTC.

This chain joins TRBV30 and TRBJ2-2; D uncertain. V was clipped by 0 bases and J by 7 bases, with 6 bases between them. Germline loops: CDR1 GTSNPN, CDR2 SVGIG (reference sequence). This CDR3 spans 12 amino acids. Here the CDR3 reads CAWSVFSGELFF. CDR3 coding DNA: TGTGCCTGGAGTGTGTTCAGCGGGGAGCTGTTTTTT.

In this sample, this clonotype turned up many times. This rearrangement joins TRBV29-1 to TRBJ1-2; 7 bases align to TRBD1. After removal of 4 bases from V and 4 bases from J, the junction contained 15 bases not matched to a gene. The CDR3 covers 16 residues. Germline-derived CDR1 and CDR2 are SQVTM and ANQGSEA. Written as DNA, the CDR3 is TGCAGCGTTGGCCCCGGGTATACAGGGGCAAGCTATGGCTACACCTTC. As protein: CSVGPGYTGASYGYTF.

This clonotype has just a few counts. The gene calls are TRBV7-2 and TRBJ1-2, with 8 positions matching TRBD1. The V gene's germline CDR1 is SGHTA and CDR2 FQGNSA. Trimming cost V 6 bases and J 4 bases; bases outside gene matches: 4. This CDR3 is built from 13 residues. CDR3 DNA: TGTGCCAGCAGTAAAGACAGGGGCTATGGCTACACCTTC. Protein sequence: CASSKDRGYGYTF.

This sequence joins TRBV29-1 and TRBJ1-1, with D possibly matching TRBD1 (5 bases). CDR3 length equals 12 residues. Germline V gene data show CDR1 as SQVTM and CDR2 as ANQGSEA. Trimming shortened V by 4 bases and J by 2 bases, and 8 bases separated the two germline ends. This CDR3 reads CSVGQRNTEAFF. For the CDR3, the DNA is TGCAGCGTTGGACAGAGAAACACTGAAGCTTTCTTT. Complete variable domain (other parts from reference TRBV29-1 and TRBJ1-1): SAVISQKPSRDICQRGTSLTIQCQVDSQVTMMFWYRQQPGQSLTLIATANQGSEATYESGFVIDKFPISRPNLTFSTLTVSNMSPEDSSIYLCSVGQRNTEAFFGQGTRLTVV.

Of note for this clonotype: With a much larger clone just one base away, this may be a read error. The gene calls are TRBV20-1 and TRBJ2-1; a weak D match, TRBD2 (6 bases). CDR3 length: 13 residues. The V end lost 8 bases, the J end lost 8 bases, and 19 bases lay between the germline ends. CDR1 is DFQATT, CDR2 SNEGSKA, per germline (reference sequence). CDR3 loop: CSTPVGGFHEQFF. In nucleotides, the CDR3 is TGCAGTACCCCCGTCGGGGGTTTCCATGAGCAGTTCTTC.

Ten or more counts support this clonotype. The chain carries TRBV5-1 and TRBJ2-5; D might be TRBD1 or TRBD2, each matching 5 bases. V dropped 3 bases and J dropped 5 bases, with 29 bases sitting between them. The germline gives CDR1 SGHRS, CDR2 YFSETQ. The CDR3 contains 19 residues. The CDR3 coding sequence is TGCGCCAGCAGCTCCGGCCTTACCTCCCCCGGGACCCTGCAGGAGACCCAGTACTTC. The encoded protein is CASSSGLTSPGTLQETQYF.

This clonotype appeared a few times. The V gene is TRBV6-6, the J gene TRBJ1-3; possibly TRBD1 for D (6 bases). The CDR3 has 14 amino acids. CDR1 and CDR2 (germline): MNHNY, SVGAGI (reference sequence). The germline V and J ends were trimmed by 6 bases and 5 bases, with 14 bases remaining between them. The CDR3 here is CASREQGRRNTIYF. The CDR3 nucleotides are TGTGCCAGCAGAGAACAGGGACGACGAAACACCATATATTTT.

Many counts were recorded for this clonotype. Sequence at one end of the junction differs from germline and may be a read error. CDR3 DNA: TGCGCCAGCAGCTTGTCAGGAGCCTACGAGCAGTACTTC. The encoded protein is CASSLSGAYEQYF. The chain combines TRBV12-3 or TRBV12-4 with TRBJ2-7, with D hard to call. The CDR3 is made up of 13 amino acids.

There are many counts of this clonotype. The CDR3 nucleotides are TGTGCCACAGCTAACAGGGTCTCCGGAAACACCATATATTTT. As protein: CATANRVSGNTIYF. The rearrangement uses TRBV10-3 and TRBJ1-3, with D maybe TRBD1 (6 bases). The CDR3 length is 14 residues. V gave up 10 bases and J gave up 4 bases, with 17 bases separating them. The germline CDR1 and CDR2 sequences are ENHRY and SYGVKD.

CDR3 in DNA: TGTGCCAGCAGTTATGAAAGAGGGGCTGGAAACACCATATATTTT. As protein: CASSYERGAGNTIYF. The chain is built from TRBV6-9 and TRBJ1-3; possibly TRBD1 for D (5 bases). Per the germline V gene, CDR1 is MNHGY and CDR2 is SVAAGI. The V and J ends lost 2 bases and 2 bases respectively, with 10 bases between them. This CDR3 has 15 residues.

This clonotype came up many times. Here the CDR3 reads CASSLLADYNEQFF. The CDR3 DNA sequence: TGTGCCAGCTCATTGTTAGCGGATTACAATGAGCAGTTCTTC. This chain joins TRBV18 and TRBJ2-1; tentative D call: TRBD2 (6 bases). The CDR3 loop spans 14 amino acids. Germline lookup yields CDR1 KGHSH and CDR2 LQKENI. V lost 5 bases, J lost 4 bases, and 12 bases lay in between.